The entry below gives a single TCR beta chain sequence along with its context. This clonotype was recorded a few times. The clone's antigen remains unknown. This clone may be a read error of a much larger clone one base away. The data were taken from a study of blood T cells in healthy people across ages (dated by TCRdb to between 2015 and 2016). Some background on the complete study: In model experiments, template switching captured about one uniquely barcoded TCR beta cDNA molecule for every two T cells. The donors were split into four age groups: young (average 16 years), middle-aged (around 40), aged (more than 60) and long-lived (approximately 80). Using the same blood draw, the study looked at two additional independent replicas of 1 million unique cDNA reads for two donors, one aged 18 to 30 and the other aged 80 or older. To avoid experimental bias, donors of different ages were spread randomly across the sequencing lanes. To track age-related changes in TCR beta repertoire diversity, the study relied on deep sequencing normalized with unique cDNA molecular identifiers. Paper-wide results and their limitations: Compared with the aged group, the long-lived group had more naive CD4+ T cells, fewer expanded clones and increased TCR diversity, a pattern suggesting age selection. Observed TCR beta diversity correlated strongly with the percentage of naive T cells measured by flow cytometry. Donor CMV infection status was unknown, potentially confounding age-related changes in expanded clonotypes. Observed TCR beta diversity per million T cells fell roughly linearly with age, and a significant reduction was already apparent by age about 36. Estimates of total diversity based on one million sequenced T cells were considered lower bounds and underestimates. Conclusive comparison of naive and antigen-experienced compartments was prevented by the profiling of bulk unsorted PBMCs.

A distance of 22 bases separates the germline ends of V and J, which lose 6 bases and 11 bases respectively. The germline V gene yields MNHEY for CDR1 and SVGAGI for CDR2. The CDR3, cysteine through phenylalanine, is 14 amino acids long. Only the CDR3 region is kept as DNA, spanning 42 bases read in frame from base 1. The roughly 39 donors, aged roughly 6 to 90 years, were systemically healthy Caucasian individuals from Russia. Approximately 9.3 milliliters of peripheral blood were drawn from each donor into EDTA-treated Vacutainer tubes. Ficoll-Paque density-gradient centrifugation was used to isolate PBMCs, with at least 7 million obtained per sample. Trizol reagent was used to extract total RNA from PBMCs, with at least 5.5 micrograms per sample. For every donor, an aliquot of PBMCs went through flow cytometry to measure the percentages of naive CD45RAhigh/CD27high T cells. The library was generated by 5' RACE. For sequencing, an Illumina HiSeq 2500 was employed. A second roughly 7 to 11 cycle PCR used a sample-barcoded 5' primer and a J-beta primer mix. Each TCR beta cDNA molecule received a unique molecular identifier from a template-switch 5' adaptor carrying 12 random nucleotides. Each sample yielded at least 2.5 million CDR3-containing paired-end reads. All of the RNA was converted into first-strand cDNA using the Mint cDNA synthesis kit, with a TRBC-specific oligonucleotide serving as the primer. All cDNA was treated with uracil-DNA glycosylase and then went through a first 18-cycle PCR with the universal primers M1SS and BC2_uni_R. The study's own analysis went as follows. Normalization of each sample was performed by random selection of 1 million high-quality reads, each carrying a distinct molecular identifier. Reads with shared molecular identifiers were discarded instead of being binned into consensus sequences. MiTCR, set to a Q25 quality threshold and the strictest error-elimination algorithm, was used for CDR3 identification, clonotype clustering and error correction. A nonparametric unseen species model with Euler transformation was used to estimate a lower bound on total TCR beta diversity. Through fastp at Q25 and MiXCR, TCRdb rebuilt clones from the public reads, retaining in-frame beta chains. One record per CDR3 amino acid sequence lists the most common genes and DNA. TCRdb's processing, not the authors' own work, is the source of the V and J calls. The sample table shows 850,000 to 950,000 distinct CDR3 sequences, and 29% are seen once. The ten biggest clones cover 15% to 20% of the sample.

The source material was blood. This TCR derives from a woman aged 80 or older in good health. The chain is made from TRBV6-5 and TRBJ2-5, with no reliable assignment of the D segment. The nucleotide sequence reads TGTGCCAGCAGCCTAATGGCAGGTAATAATGAGCAGTACTTC. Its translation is CASSLMAGNNEQYF.